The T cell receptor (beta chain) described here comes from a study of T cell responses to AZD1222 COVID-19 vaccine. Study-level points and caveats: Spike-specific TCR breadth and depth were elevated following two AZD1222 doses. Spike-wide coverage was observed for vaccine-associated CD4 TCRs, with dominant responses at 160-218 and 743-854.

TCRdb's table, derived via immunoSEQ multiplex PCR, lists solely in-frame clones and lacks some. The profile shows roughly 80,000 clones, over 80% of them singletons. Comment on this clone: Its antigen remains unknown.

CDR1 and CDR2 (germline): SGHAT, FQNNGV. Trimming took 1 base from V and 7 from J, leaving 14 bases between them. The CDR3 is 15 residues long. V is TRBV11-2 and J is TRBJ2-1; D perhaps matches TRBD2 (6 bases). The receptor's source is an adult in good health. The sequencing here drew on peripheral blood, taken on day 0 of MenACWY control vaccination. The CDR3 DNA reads TGTGCCAGCAGCTTAGGGGGAGGTATTGGAAATGAGCAGTTCTTC. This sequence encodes CASSLGGGIGNEQFF.